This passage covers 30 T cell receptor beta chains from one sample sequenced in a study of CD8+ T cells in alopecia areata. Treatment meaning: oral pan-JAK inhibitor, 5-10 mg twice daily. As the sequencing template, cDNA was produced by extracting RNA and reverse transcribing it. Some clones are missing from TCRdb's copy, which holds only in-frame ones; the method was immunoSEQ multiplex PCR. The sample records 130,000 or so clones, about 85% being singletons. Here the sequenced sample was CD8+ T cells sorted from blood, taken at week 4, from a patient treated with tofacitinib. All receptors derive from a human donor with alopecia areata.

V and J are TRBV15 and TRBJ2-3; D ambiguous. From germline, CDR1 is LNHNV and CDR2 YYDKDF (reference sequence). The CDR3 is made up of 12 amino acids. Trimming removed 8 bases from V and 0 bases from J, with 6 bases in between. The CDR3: CATLDSTDTQYF. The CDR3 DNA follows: TGTGCCACCCTAGATAGCACAGATACGCAGTATTTT.

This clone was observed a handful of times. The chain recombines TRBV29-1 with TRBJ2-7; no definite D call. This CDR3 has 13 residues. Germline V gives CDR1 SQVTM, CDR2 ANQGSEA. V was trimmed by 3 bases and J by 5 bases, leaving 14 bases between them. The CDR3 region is CSVENSLGDEQYF. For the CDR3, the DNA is TGCAGCGTTGAGAATTCACTGGGCGACGAGCAGTACTTC.

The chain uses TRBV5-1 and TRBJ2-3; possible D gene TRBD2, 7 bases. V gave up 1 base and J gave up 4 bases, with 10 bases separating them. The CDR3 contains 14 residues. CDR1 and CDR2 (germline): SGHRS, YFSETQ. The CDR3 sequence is CASSLWGGADTQYF. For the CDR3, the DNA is TGCGCCAGCAGCTTGTGGGGGGGCGCAGATACGCAGTATTTT.

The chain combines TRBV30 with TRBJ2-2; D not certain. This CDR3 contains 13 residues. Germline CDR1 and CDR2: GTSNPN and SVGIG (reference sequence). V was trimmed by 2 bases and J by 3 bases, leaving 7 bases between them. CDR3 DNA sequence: TGTGCCTGGAGTCCCCGCTACACCGGGGAGCTGTTTTTT. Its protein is CAWSPRYTGELFF. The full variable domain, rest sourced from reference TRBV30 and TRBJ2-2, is SQTIHQWPATLVQPVGSPLSLECTVEGTSNPNLYWYRQAAGRGLQLLFYSVGIGQISSEVPQNLSASRPQDRQFILSSKKLLLSDSGFYLCAWSPRYTGELFFGEGSRLTVL.

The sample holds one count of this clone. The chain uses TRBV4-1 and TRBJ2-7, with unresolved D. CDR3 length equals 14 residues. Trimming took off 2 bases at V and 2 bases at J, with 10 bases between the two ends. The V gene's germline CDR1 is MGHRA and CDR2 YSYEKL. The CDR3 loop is CASSQNLTPYEQYF. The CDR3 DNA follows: TGCGCCAGCAGCCAAAATCTGACGCCCTACGAGCAGTACTTC.

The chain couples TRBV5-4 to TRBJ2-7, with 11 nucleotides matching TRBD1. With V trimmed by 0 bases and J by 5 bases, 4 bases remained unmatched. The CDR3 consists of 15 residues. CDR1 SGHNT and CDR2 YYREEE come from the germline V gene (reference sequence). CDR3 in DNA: TGTGCCAGCAGCTTGGCGGGACAGGGGGACCACGAGCAGTACTTC. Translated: CASSLAGQGDHEQYF.

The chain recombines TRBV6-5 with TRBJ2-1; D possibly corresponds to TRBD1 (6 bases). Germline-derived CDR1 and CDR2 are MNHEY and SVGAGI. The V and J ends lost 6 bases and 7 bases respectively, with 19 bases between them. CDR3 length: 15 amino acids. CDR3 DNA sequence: TGTGCCAGCAGCCTAAGTGGGGGCGCGGGTAATGAGCAGTTCTTC. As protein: CASSLSGGAGNEQFF.

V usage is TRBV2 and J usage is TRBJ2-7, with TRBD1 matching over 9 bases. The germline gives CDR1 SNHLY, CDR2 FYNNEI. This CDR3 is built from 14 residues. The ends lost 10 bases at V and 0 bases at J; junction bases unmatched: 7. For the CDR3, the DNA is TGTGCCACCGATGGGACAGGGCTCTCCTACGAGCAGTACTTC. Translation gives CATDGTGLSYEQYF.

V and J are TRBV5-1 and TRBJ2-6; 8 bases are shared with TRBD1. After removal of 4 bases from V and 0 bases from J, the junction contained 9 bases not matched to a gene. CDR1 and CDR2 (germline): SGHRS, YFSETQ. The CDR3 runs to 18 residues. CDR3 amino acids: CASSLGDRQVSGANVLTF. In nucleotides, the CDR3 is TGCGCCAGCAGCCTTGGGGACAGGCAAGTCTCTGGGGCCAACGTCCTGACTTTC.

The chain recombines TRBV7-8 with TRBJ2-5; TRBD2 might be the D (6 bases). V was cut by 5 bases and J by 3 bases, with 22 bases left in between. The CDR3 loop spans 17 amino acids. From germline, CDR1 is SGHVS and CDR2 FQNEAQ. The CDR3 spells CASSPKTYGTYEETQYF. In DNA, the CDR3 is TGTGCCAGCAGCCCCAAGACCTATGGGACTTACGAAGAGACCCAGTACTTC. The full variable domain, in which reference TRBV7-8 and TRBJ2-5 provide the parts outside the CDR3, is GAGVSQSPRYKVAKRGQDVALRCDPISGHVSLFWYQQALGQGPEFLTYFQNEAQLDKSGLPSDRFFAERPEGSVSTLKIQRTQQEDSAVYLCASSPKTYGTYEETQYFGPGTRLLVL.

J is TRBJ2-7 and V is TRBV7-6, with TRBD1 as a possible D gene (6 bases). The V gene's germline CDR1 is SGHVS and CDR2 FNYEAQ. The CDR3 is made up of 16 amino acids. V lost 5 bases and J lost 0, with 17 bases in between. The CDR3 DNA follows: TGTGCCAGCAGCCCGTTGACAGGTAAAAGCTCCTACGAGCAGTACTTC. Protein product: CASSPLTGKSSYEQYF.

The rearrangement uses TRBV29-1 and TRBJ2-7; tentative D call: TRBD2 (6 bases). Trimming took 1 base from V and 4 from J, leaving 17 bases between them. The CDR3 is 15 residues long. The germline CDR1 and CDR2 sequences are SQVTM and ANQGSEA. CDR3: CSVEGAGTELYEQYF. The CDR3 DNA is TGCAGCGTTGAAGGGGCCGGGACTGAGCTGTACGAGCAGTACTTC.

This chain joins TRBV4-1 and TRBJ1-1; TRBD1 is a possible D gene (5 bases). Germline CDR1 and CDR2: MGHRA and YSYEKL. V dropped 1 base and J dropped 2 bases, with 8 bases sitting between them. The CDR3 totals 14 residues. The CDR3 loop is CASSQGDSNTEAFF. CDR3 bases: TGCGCCAGCAGCCAAGGAGACAGCAACACTGAAGCTTTCTTT.

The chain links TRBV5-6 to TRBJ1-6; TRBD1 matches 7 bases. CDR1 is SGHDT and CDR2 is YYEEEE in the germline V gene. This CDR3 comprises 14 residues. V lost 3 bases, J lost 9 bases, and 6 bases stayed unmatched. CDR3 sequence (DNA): TGTGCCAGCAGCTCCGGGACAGCGGGTTCACCCCTCCACTTT. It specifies CASSSGTAGSPLHF. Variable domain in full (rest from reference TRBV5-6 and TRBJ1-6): DAGVTQSPTHLIKTRGQQVTLRCSPKSGHDTVSWYQQALGQGPQFIFQYYEEEERQRGNFPDRFSGHQFPNYSSELNVNALLLGDSALYLCASSSGTAGSPLHFGNGTRLTVT.

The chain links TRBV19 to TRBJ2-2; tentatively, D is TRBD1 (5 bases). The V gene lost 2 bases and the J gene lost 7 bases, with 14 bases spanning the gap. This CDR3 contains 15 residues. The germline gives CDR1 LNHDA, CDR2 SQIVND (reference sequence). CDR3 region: CASSILRQGGGELFF. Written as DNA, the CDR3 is TGTGCCAGTAGTATACTGCGGCAGGGCGGCGGGGAGCTGTTTTTT.

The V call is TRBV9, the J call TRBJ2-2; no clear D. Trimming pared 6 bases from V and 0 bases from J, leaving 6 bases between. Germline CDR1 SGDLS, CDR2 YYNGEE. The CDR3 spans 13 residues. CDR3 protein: CASNPPNTGELFF. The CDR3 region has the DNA TGTGCCAGCAATCCCCCGAACACCGGGGAGCTGTTTTTT. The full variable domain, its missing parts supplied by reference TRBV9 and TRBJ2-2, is DSGVTQTPKHLITATGQRVTLRCSPRSGDLSVYWYQQSLDQGLQFLIQYYNGEERAKGNILERFSAQQFPDLHSELNLSSLELGDSALYFCASNPPNTGELFFGEGSRLTVL.

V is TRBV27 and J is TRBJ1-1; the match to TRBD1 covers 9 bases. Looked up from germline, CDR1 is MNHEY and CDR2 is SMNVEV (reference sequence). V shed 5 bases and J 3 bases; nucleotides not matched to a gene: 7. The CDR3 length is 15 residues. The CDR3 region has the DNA TGTGCCAGCAGTCCTTGGACAGGGGATTACACTGAAGCTTTCTTT. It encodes CASSPWTGDYTEAFF.

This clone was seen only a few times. Here the CDR3 reads CSVDGTGGSGANVLTF. DNA of the CDR3: TGCAGCGTTGACGGGACAGGGGGCTCTGGGGCCAACGTCCTGACTTTC. The chain employs TRBV29-1 and TRBJ2-6; the match to TRBD1 covers 11 bases. The CDR3 runs to 16 residues. The germline V gene has CDR1 SQVTM and CDR2 ANQGSEA. The V and J ends lost 3 bases and 0 bases, in that order; junction bases with no gene match: 1.

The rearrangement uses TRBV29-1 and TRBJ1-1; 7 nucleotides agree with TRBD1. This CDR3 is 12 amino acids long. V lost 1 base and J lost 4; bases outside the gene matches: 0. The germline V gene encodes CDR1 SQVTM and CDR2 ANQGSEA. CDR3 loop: CSVEGQGTEAFF. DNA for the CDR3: TGCAGCGTTGAAGGACAGGGCACTGAAGCTTTCTTT.

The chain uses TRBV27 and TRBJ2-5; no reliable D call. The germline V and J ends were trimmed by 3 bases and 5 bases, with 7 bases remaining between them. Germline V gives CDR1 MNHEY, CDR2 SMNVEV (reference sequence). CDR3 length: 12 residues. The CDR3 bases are TGTGCCAGCAGTTTTGTCGGGGAGACCCAGTACTTC. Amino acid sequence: CASSFVGETQYF.

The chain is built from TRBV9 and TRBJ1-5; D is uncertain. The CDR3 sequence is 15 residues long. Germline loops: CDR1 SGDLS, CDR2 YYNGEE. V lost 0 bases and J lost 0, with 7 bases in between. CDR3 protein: CASSVAGDSNQPQHF. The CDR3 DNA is TGTGCCAGCAGCGTAGCCGGAGATAGCAATCAGCCCCAGCATTTT.

DNA for the CDR3: TGCAGCGTTGAAGGGGGGTCCAATCAGCCCCAGCATTTT. Its translation is CSVEGGSNQPQHF. The chain has TRBV29-1 and TRBJ1-5; TRBD1 is a possible D gene (5 bases). Germline V gene sequence: CDR1 SQVTM, CDR2 ANQGSEA. Trimming stripped 1 base from V and 3 bases from J, with 7 bases between. This CDR3 contains 13 residues.

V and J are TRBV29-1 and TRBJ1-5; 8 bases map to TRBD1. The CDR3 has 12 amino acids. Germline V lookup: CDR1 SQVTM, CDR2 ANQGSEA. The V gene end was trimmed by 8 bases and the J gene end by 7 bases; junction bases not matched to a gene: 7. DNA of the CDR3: TGCAGCACCAAGACAGGGGACCAGCCCCAGCATTTT. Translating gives CSTKTGDQPQHF.

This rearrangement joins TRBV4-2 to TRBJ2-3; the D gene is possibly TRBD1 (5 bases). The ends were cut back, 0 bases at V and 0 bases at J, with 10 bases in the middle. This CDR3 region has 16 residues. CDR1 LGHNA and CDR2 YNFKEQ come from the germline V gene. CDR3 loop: CASSQEHRSSTDTQYF. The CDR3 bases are TGTGCCAGCAGCCAAGAGCACAGGTCTAGCACAGATACGCAGTATTTT.

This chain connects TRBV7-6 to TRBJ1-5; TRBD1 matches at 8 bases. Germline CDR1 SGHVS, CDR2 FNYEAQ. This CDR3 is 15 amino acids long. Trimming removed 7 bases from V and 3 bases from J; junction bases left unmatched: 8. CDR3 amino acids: CASTSGTGFNQPQHF. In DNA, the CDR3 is TGTGCCAGCACGTCGGGGACAGGCTTCAATCAGCCCCAGCATTTT.

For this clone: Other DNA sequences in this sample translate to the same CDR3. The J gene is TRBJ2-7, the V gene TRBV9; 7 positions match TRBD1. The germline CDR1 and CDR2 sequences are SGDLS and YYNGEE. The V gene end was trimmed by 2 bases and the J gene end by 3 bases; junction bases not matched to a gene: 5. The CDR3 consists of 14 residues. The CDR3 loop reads CASSVGNRGYEQYF. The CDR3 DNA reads TGTGCCAGCAGCGTCGGCAACAGGGGCTACGAGCAGTACTTC.

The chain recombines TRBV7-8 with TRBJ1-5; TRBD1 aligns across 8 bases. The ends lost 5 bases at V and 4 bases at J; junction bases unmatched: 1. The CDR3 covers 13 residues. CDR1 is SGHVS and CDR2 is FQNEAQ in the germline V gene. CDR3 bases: TGTGCCAGCAGCCGACAGGGGAATCAGCCCCAGCATTTT. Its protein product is CASSRQGNQPQHF.

CDR3 bases: TGTGCCAGCAGCTTCCAGGGGACCACCTACGAGCAGTACTTC. Protein sequence: CASSFQGTTYEQYF. This chain connects TRBV13 to TRBJ2-7; weak D call: TRBD1 (6 bases). V shed 3 bases and J shed 2 bases, with 11 bases lying between them. CDR3 size: 14 residues. CDR1 is PRHDT and CDR2 is FYEKMQ in the germline V gene (reference sequence).

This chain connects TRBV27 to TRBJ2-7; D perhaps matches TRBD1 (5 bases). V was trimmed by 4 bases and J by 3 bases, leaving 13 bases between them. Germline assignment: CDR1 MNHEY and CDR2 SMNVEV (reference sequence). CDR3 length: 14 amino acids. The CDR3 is CASSWGSLNYEQYF. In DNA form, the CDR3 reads TGTGCCAGCAGTTGGGGCTCTCTAAACTACGAGCAGTACTTC.

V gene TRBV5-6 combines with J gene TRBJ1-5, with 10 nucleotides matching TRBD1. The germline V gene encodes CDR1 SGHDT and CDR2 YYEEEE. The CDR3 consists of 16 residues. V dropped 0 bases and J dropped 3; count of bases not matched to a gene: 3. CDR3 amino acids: CASSLGTGGSNQPQHF. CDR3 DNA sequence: TGTGCCAGCAGCTTGGGGACAGGGGGGTCCAATCAGCCCCAGCATTTT.